The 23 T cell receptor beta chains presented below share a single source sample, sequenced in a study of response to subunit inactivated influenza vaccine. TCRdb ran MiXCR on the RT-PCR reads and lists one entry per CDR3 protein. The sample holds hundreds of thousands of distinct CDR3 sequences, approximately 12% seen once. The sequenced sample was PBMCs from blood, obtained on the day of vaccination. The receptors stem from a man between 50 and 59 years old who received an inactivated influenza vaccine.

At least ten counts were recorded for this clonotype. V and J are TRBV5-1 and TRBJ1-2; D remains ambiguous. The germline V and J ends were trimmed by 0 bases and 2 bases, with 8 bases remaining between them. This CDR3 is 14 amino acids long. The V gene's germline CDR1 is SGHRS and CDR2 YFSETQ. DNA of the CDR3: TGCGCCAGCAGCTTGGTTGAAGGGAACTATGGCTACACCTTC. Translation gives CASSLVEGNYGYTF.

The chain carries TRBV20-1 and TRBJ2-7; D is undetermined. V was pared by 0 bases and J by 2 bases, with 8 bases between. Germline V CDR1 and CDR2: DFQATT, SNEGSKA (reference sequence). The CDR3 contains 13 residues. CDR3 DNA: TGCAGTGCTAGAGACTTCAAAACCTACGAGCAGTACTTC. This translates into CSARDFKTYEQYF.

This chain uses TRBV28 with TRBJ2-5; 7 bases map to TRBD2. This CDR3 has 17 amino acids. The V segment lost 5 bases and the J segment 4 bases; nucleotides outside the gene matches: 16. Germline V CDR1 and CDR2: MDHEN, SYDVKM. CDR3 protein: CASSTPSEGGPGETQYF. The CDR3 nucleotides are TGTGCCAGCAGTACCCCCTCTGAGGGAGGGCCTGGAGAGACCCAGTACTTC.

The chain recombines TRBV24-1 with TRBJ2-4, with 11 bases that match TRBD2. J lost 2 bases, V lost 3 bases, and 2 bases had no gene match. CDR3 length: 16 amino acids. CDR1 and CDR2 from the germline V gene are KGHDR and SFDVKD. CDR3 nucleotides: TGTGCCACCAGTGATCCTAGCGGGGGGACCAAAAACATTCAGTACTTC. It encodes CATSDPSGGTKNIQYF.

The CDR3 sequence is CASSPPRYPNTGELFF. The CDR3 DNA follows: TGTGCCAGCTCACCACCCCGCTACCCGAACACCGGGGAGCTGTTTTTT. V usage is TRBV18 and J usage is TRBJ2-2, with D hard to call. The CDR3 sequence is 16 residues long. V was trimmed by 0 bases and J by 0 bases, leaving 8 bases between them. Per germline, CDR1 KGHSH and CDR2 LQKENI.

This clonotype was seen only a few times. CDR3 sequence reads: CASSPTPGVAKNIQYF. In nucleotides, the CDR3 is TGTGCCAGCAGTCCGACCCCCGGGGTTGCCAAAAACATTCAGTACTTC. This chain joins TRBV12-3 or TRBV12-4 and TRBJ2-4; TRBD2 might be the D (5 bases). The V gene lost 5 bases and the J gene lost 1 base, with 15 bases spanning the gap. There are 16 residues in the CDR3.

As regards this clonotype: A much larger clone is a single base away; this may be a read error. The chain recombines TRBV20-1 with TRBJ2-7; 11 positions match TRBD2. The junction had 8 bases not matched to a gene; V was cut back by 6 bases and J by 1 base. Germline assignment: CDR1 DFQATT and CDR2 SNEGSKA (reference sequence). The CDR3 is made up of 15 amino acids. As DNA, the CDR3 is TGCAGTGCGAGCCCTAGCGGGAGGTCGTCCTACGAGCAGTACTTC. This codes for CSASPSGRSSYEQYF.

This chain joins TRBV15 and TRBJ2-3; D call uncertain. The CDR3 extends over 18 amino acids. Germline V gene sequence: CDR1 LNHNV, CDR2 YYDKDF (reference sequence). Trimming cost V 0 bases and J 1 base, with 17 bases left between them. CDR3 nucleotides: TGTGCCACCAGCAGAGATCGGACCATGGCAGGCCGCACAGATACGCAGTATTTT. Its protein product is CATSRDRTMAGRTDTQYF.

The chain uses TRBV7-9 and TRBJ2-5, with 11 bases lining up with TRBD1. Per germline, CDR1 SEHNR and CDR2 FQNEAQ (reference sequence). The CDR3 extends over 16 amino acids. V was clipped by 2 bases and J by 7 bases; unmatched bases: 9. As DNA, the CDR3 is TGTGCCAGCAGCTTATCCGGGACAGGGGGTTTGGGGACCCAGTACTTC. Its translation is CASSLSGTGGLGTQYF.

The V and J genes are TRBV30 and TRBJ1-5, with 11 bases fitting TRBD1. CDR1 and CDR2 from the germline V gene are GTSNPN and SVGIG (reference sequence). V shed 3 bases and J 6 bases; nucleotides not matched to a gene: 7. This CDR3 has 15 amino acids. The CDR3 is CAWRPGQGAGQPQHF. CDR3 sequence (DNA): TGTGCCTGGAGACCTGGACAGGGGGCGGGTCAGCCCCAGCATTTT. Complete variable domain (other parts from reference TRBV30 and TRBJ1-5): SQTIHQWPATLVQPVGSPLSLECTVEGTSNPNLYWYRQAAGRGLQLLFYSVGIGQISSEVPQNLSASRPQDRQFILSSKKLLLSDSGFYLCAWRPGQGAGQPQHFGDGTRLSIL.

Ten or more counts support this clonotype. The rearrangement joins TRBV20-1 to TRBJ2-5; D call uncertain. V gave up 6 bases and J gave up 3 bases, with 5 bases separating them. This CDR3 region has 10 residues. CDR1 is DFQATT, CDR2 SNEGSKA, per germline (reference sequence). The CDR3: CSADKETQYF. CDR3 nucleotides: TGCAGTGCAGATAAAGAGACCCAGTACTTC.

This chain uses TRBV2 with TRBJ2-1, with TRBD1 matching 7 bases. CDR1 is SNHLY and CDR2 is FYNNEI in the germline V gene. V lost 10 bases, J lost 6 bases, and 9 bases stayed unmatched. This CDR3 is built from 13 residues. CDR3 region: CAITDRAVNEQFF. In DNA form, the CDR3 reads TGTGCCATTACAGACAGGGCGGTCAATGAGCAGTTCTTC.

This clonotype appeared a few times. The chain is built from TRBV18 and TRBJ2-3; 10 bases line up with TRBD2. Trimming removed 2 bases from V and 0 bases from J; junction bases left unmatched: 2. Germline values: CDR1 KGHSH, CDR2 LQKENI. This CDR3 has 16 amino acids. The DNA of the CDR3 is TGTGCCAGCTCACCATATAGCGGGGGGAGCACAGATACGCAGTATTTT. This encodes CASSPYSGGSTDTQYF.

J is TRBJ2-2 and V is TRBV6-1, with TRBD2 matching over 9 bases. Trimming took 10 bases from V and 2 from J; bases not matched to a gene: 8. Germline V gene sequence: CDR1 MNHNS, CDR2 SASEGT. The CDR3 runs 15 residues. The CDR3 DNA is TGTGCCACCTCCCGTAGCGGGAGTAACACCGGGGAGCTGTTTTTT. It translates to CATSRSGSNTGELFF.

This clonotype has a handful of counts. The rearrangement uses TRBV30 and TRBJ2-2; tentatively, D is TRBD1 (5 bases). The CDR3 sequence is 14 residues long. CDR1 is GTSNPN, CDR2 SVGIG, per germline (reference sequence). Trimming cost V 4 bases and J 2 bases, with 11 bases left between them. CDR3 loop: CAWTRGRNTGELFF. CDR3 coding DNA: TGTGCCTGGACTAGGGGCAGAAACACCGGGGAGCTGTTTTTT.

The chain is built from TRBV30 and TRBJ2-3, with 12 nucleotides matching TRBD2. The CDR3 has 15 residues. The trim removed 5 bases at V and 5 bases at J, leaving 8 bases unmatched. Germline CDR1 reads GTSNPN; CDR2 reads SVGIG (reference sequence). Here the CDR3 DNA reads TGTGCCTGGGTTAGACCGGGACTAGCGGGAGATACGCAGTATTTT. Translating it yields CAWVRPGLAGDTQYF.

In this sample, this clonotype turned up a few times. The chain couples TRBV4-3 to TRBJ2-2; D is uncertain. The germline V gene encodes CDR1 LGHNA and CDR2 YSLEER. CDR3 length: 15 amino acids. V was shortened by 0 bases and J by 6 bases, with 11 bases between the two germline ends. CDR3 bases: TGCGCCAGCAGCCAAGAAGTCGGATTCTCCGGGGAGCTGTTTTTT. Protein: CASSQEVGFSGELFF.

The rearrangement links TRBV9 to TRBJ1-2, with 9 bases fitting TRBD1. The V and J ends lost 3 bases and 7 bases, in that order; junction bases with no gene match: 7. The germline V gene has CDR1 SGDLS and CDR2 YYNGEE. The CDR3 loop spans 14 amino acids. DNA of the CDR3: TGTGCCAGCAGCGGCCAAACAGGGGGCCCTGGCTACACCTTC. Amino acids: CASSGQTGGPGYTF.

J is TRBJ2-7 and V is TRBV20-1; 7 bases line up with TRBD1. The CDR3 length is 14 residues. Unmatched junction bases numbered 8, after V lost 3 bases and J lost 3 bases. Germline values: CDR1 DFQATT, CDR2 SNEGSKA (reference sequence). The CDR3 loop is CSASPSRGNYEQYF. The CDR3 nucleotides read TGCAGTGCTAGTCCGTCCAGGGGGAACTACGAGCAGTACTTC.

CDR3 sequence: CASSANTGTGGEQYF. CDR3 sequence (DNA): TGCGCCAGCAGCGCAAATACCGGGACAGGGGGCGAGCAGTACTTC. J is TRBJ2-7 and V is TRBV4-3, with 11 nucleotides matching TRBD1. V dropped 5 bases and J dropped 6; count of bases not matched to a gene: 9. The CDR3 is 15 amino acids. CDR1 and CDR2 (germline): LGHNA, YSLEER.

This clonotype was detected only a few times. This sequence joins TRBV6-1 and TRBJ1-5, with 7 bases aligning to TRBD1. Unmatched junction bases numbered 11, after V lost 6 bases and J lost 9 bases. CDR1 MNHNS and CDR2 SASEGT come from the germline V gene. The CDR3 consists of 14 residues. The CDR3 here is CASSPGQVIRPQHF. The DNA for the CDR3 is TGTGCCAGCAGCCCTGGACAGGTTATCAGGCCCCAGCATTTT.

In this sample, this clonotype turned up many times. The chain links TRBV7-9 to TRBJ2-7; D unresolved. Germline CDR1 SEHNR, CDR2 FQNEAQ (reference sequence). V was shortened by 7 bases and J by 2 bases, with 15 bases between the two germline ends. The CDR3 has 14 residues. The CDR3 DNA sequence: TGTGCCAGCACCTCCTTGGGCAGTACCTACGAGCAGTACTTC. It specifies CASTSLGSTYEQYF. The complete variable domain, with remaining parts taken from reference TRBV7-9 and TRBJ2-7, reads DTGVSQNPRHKITKRGQNVTFRCDPISEHNRLYWYRQTLGQGPEFLTYFQNEAQLEKSRLLSDRFSAERPKGSFSTLEIQRTEQGDSAMYLCASTSLGSTYEQYFGPGTRLTVT.

This chain joins TRBV6-5 and TRBJ2-1; possibly TRBD1 or TRBD2 for D (6 bases each). CDR1 is MNHEY, CDR2 SVGAGI, per germline. V dropped 2 bases and J dropped 0 bases, with 11 bases sitting between them. CDR3 length: 16 residues. CDR3: CASSYGGGLSYNEQFF. The CDR3 bases are TGTGCCAGCAGTTACGGTGGGGGGCTCTCCTACAATGAGCAGTTCTTC.